The T cell receptor (beta chain) under discussion was sequenced for a study of blood T cell dynamics during melanoma immunotherapy. The CDR3 is 13 residues long. Germline V gene sequence: CDR1 SGHKS, CDR2 YYEKEE (reference sequence). The ends were cut back, 2 bases at V and 3 bases at J, with 9 bases in the middle. Here immunoSEQ multiplex PCR was the method, and the copy in TCRdb shows in-frame clones only, minus some. The sample has approximately 28,000 clones, approximately 88% seen once; the top ten hold about a tenth. Time point denoted: week 3, after first cycle of checkpoint inhibitor. The receptor was isolated from a human donor with melanoma. The rearrangement links TRBV5-5 to TRBJ2-7; maybe TRBD2 (6 bases). The sequences come from blood, collected from a patient treated with checkpoint blockade. CDR3 residues: CASSFGGFYEQYF. The CDR3 nucleotides are TGTGCCAGCAGCTTTGGGGGGTTCTACGAGCAGTACTTC.